This passage covers 2 T cell receptor beta chains from one sample sequenced in a study of T cell responses to AZD1222 COVID-19 vaccine. Sequencing used immunoSEQ multiplex PCR; TCRdb keeps in-frame clones, though not all of them. In the table there are roughly 80,000 clones, 90% of which are singletons. The sequencing here drew on peripheral blood, taken 28 days after the second AZD1222 dose. Receptors were obtained from an adult who received the AZD1222 COVID-19 vaccine.

The chain combines TRBV7-8 with TRBJ2-7; no reliable D call. Germline loops: CDR1 SGHVS, CDR2 FQNEAQ. Trimming took 0 bases from V and 4 from J, leaving 7 bases between them. The CDR3 spans 13 residues. CDR3 loop: CASSLAAAYEQYF. The CDR3 bases are TGTGCCAGCAGCTTAGCGGCGGCGTACGAGCAGTACTTC.

The rearrangement links TRBV5-6 to TRBJ1-2, with D perhaps matching TRBD1 (5 bases). Germline CDR1 reads SGHDT; CDR2 reads YYEEEE. The CDR3 loop spans 16 amino acids. Deletions cut 4 bases from V and 0 bases from J, with 16 bases between. CDR3 residues: CASSRTQVGTNYGYTF. The CDR3 nucleotides read TGTGCCAGCAGCCGAACACAGGTCGGAACTAACTATGGCTACACCTTC. The variable domain in full, with the rest retrieved from reference TRBV5-6 and TRBJ1-2, is DAGVTQSPTHLIKTRGQQVTLRCSPKSGHDTVSWYQQALGQGPQFIFQYYEEEERQRGNFPDRFSGHQFPNYSSELNVNALLLGDSALYLCASSRTQVGTNYGYTFGSGTRLTVV.